The 11 T cell receptor beta chains in this list originate from one sample, sequenced in a study of cytomegalovirus exposure and HLA in healthy donors (dated by TCRdb to about 2017). Libraries were built with the immunoSEQ multiplex PCR assay. The multiplex PCR relied on a mix of 60 forward primers for TCR Vbeta segments and 13 reverse primers for TCR Jbeta segments. Sourced from immuneACCESS, this table was stored by TCRdb with only in-frame sequences that have V and J called. A share of the clones is absent; for the studies checked, an unresolved V gene accounts for under half, and the remainder has no known explanation. In all, the sample holds a few hundred thousand clones, and around 90% of those were seen once. Together, the top ten hold around 2.1% of the sample. The material sequenced was PBMCs. These receptors were taken from a woman between 18 and 29 years old in good health and CMV-seronegative.

The rearrangement links TRBV9 to TRBJ1-4, with TRBD1 matching over 8 bases. With 7 bases clipped from V and 0 bases from J, the junction kept 5 bases outside the gene matches. This CDR3 is 15 amino acids long. Germline CDR1 is SGDLS and CDR2 is YYNGEE. CDR3 nucleotide sequence: TGTGCCAGCCACCCAGGGGGCGCAACTAATGAAAAACTGTTTTTT. Translating gives CASHPGGATNEKLFF. Looking up the rest from reference TRBV9 and TRBJ1-4 gives the full variable domain: DSGVTQTPKHLITATGQRVTLRCSPRSGDLSVYWYQQSLDQGLQFLIQYYNGEERAKGNILERFSAQQFPDLHSELNLSSLELGDSALYFCASHPGGATNEKLFFGSGTQLSVL.

The chain recombines TRBV2 with TRBJ1-5; unclear D gene. Trimming pared 4 bases from V and 8 bases from J, leaving 18 bases between. The CDR3 sequence is 15 residues long. Germline CDR1 and CDR2: SNHLY and FYNNEI. CDR3 sequence: CASSAGDGPPKPQHF. The CDR3 DNA sequence: TGTGCCAGCAGTGCTGGAGACGGTCCTCCTAAGCCCCAGCATTTT. The full variable domain, rest sourced from reference TRBV2 and TRBJ1-5, is EPEVTQTPSHQVTQMGQEVILRCVPISNHLYFYWYRQILGQKVEFLVSFYNNEISEKSEIFDDQFSVERPDGSNFTLKIRSTKLEDSAMYFCASSAGDGPPKPQHFGDGTRLSIL.

The V call is TRBV5-1, the J call TRBJ2-1; the match to TRBD2 covers 13 bases. J gave up 4 bases and V 4 bases, and 5 bases lay outside the gene matches. Per the germline V gene, CDR1 is SGHRS and CDR2 is YFSETQ. The CDR3 has 16 amino acids. The DNA of the CDR3 is TGCGCCAGCAGCCCGGGGACTAGCGGGGCGTACAATGAGCAGTTCTTC. Its translation: CASSPGTSGAYNEQFF.

The chain uses TRBV30 and TRBJ2-1; possibly TRBD2 for D (6 bases). Germline CDR1 is GTSNPN and CDR2 is SVGIG (reference sequence). V lost 1 base to trimming and J lost 6 bases, with 10 bases between them. CDR3 length: 13 amino acids. For the CDR3, the DNA is TGTGCCTGGAGTGCGGGACTCCGCAATGAGCAGTTCTTC. Residues: CAWSAGLRNEQFF.

The chain is built from TRBV5-4 and TRBJ2-2; D possibly corresponds to TRBD2 (6 bases). The V gene's germline CDR1 is SGHNT and CDR2 YYREEE (reference sequence). This CDR3 region has 16 residues. Trimming removed 4 bases from V and 6 bases from J, with 19 bases in between. The CDR3 reads CASSPIGAGKPGELFF. In DNA, the CDR3 is TGTGCCAGCAGCCCGATAGGGGCGGGGAAGCCCGGGGAGCTGTTTTTT.

The chain is built from TRBV19 and TRBJ2-1; 10 bases match TRBD2. The CDR3 spans 15 residues. Germline V gene lookup returns CDR1 LNHDA and CDR2 SQIVND (reference sequence). With V trimmed by 10 bases and J by 0 bases, 6 bases remained unmatched. CDR3 sequence reads: CATNIAGGSYNEQFF. CDR3 bases: TGTGCCACCAACATAGCGGGGGGCTCCTACAATGAGCAGTTCTTC.

V and J are TRBV4-2 and TRBJ1-2; 7 nucleotides line up with TRBD1. V shed 3 bases, J shed 6 bases, and the junction held 7 bases outside the gene matches. The CDR3 has 14 amino acids. Germline CDR1 reads LGHNA; CDR2 reads YNFKEQ. The CDR3 loop reads CASSHNRGSDGYTF. The CDR3 nucleotides read TGTGCCAGCAGCCACAACAGGGGATCTGATGGCTACACCTTC.

This clone has only a few counts. V gene TRBV5-6 combines with J gene TRBJ2-7; D call uncertain. The CDR3 consists of 13 residues. CDR1 is SGHDT and CDR2 is YYEEEE in the germline V gene. Between the trimmed V and J ends, which lost 4 bases and 3 bases, there was a span of 11 bases. DNA for the CDR3: TGTGCCAGCAGCGAATGCGACTGCTACGAGCAGTACTTC. As protein: CASSECDCYEQYF.

This sequence joins TRBV5-1 and TRBJ2-1; D may be TRBD1 (7 bases). There are 15 residues in the CDR3. Trimming pared 0 bases from V and 5 bases from J, leaving 12 bases between. Germline lookup yields CDR1 SGHRS and CDR2 YFSETQ. CDR3 coding DNA: TGCGCCAGCAGCTTGGTATCAGGGGGGAACAATGAGCAGTTCTTC. Translating it yields CASSLVSGGNNEQFF.

V usage is TRBV15 and J usage is TRBJ2-1; 9 bases line up with TRBD1. The V segment lost 2 bases and the J segment 6 bases; nucleotides outside the gene matches: 11. The CDR3 loop spans 17 amino acids. CDR1 and CDR2 (germline): LNHNV, YYDKDF (reference sequence). CDR3 amino acids: CATSRPMTGQGINEQFF. CDR3 sequence (DNA): TGTGCCACCAGCAGACCTATGACTGGACAGGGGATCAATGAGCAGTTCTTC.

V usage is TRBV13 and J usage is TRBJ2-5; 10 bases match TRBD1. After removal of 1 base from V and 2 bases from J, the junction contained 1 base not matched to a gene. This CDR3 contains 15 residues. Germline V lookup: CDR1 PRHDT, CDR2 FYEKMQ (reference sequence). CDR3 protein: CASSLEGQGQETQYF. The CDR3 region has the DNA TGTGCCAGCAGCTTAGAGGGACAGGGGCAAGAGACCCAGTACTTC.